A selection of T cell receptor beta chains follows, all from one sample in a study of CD8+ T cells in alopecia areata. The method was immunoSEQ multiplex PCR; TCRdb's version includes in-frame clones alone and lacks a portion of them. The profile shows 250,000 to 350,000 clones, 60% of them singletons. This specimen consisted of CD4+ T cells sorted from blood, obtained around week 54, from a patient treated with tofacitinib. Every receptor here comes from a human donor with alopecia areata. The CDR3 runs from the conserved cysteine through the conserved F or W. Each record gives: J gene, D gene, V gene, CDR3 length, clone size, CDR3 protein, CDR3 DNA. A D gene is named only where the DNA matches it firmly. Size values are once, few and many counts, or a class for expanded clones, and some rows have none.

j_gene: TRBJ2-2
d_gene: .
v_gene: TRBV5-1
len: 16
abundance: .
CDR3aa: CASSLLGTINTGELFF
CDR3nt: TGCGCCAGCAGCTTATTGGGGACAATTAACACCGGGGAGCTGTTTTTT

j_gene: TRBJ2-3
d_gene: .
v_gene: TRBV4-3
len: 15
abundance: .
CDR3aa: CASSQGDTLTDTQYF
CDR3nt: TGCGCCAGCAGCCAAGGGGATACCCTCACAGATACGCAGTATTTT

j_gene: TRBJ1-3
d_gene: TRBD1
v_gene: TRBV15
len: 16
abundance: .
CDR3aa: CATSSHTGGLRNTIYF
CDR3nt: TGTGCCACCAGCAGCCACACAGGGGGGCTCAGGAACACCATATATTTT

j_gene: TRBJ2-2
d_gene: .
v_gene: TRBV30
len: 14
abundance: few
CDR3aa: CAWRKTSTGGELFF
CDR3nt: TGTGCCTGGAGGAAGACAAGCACGGGCGGGGAGCTGTTTTTT

j_gene: TRBJ2-1
d_gene: .
v_gene: TRBV9
len: 15
abundance: few
CDR3aa: CASSVDGTPYNEQFF
CDR3nt: TGTGCCAGCAGCGTAGACGGGACACCGTACAATGAGCAGTTCTTC

j_gene: TRBJ1-1
d_gene: .
v_gene: TRBV25-1
len: 17
abundance: .
CDR3aa: CASTRLRPGEGDTEAFF
CDR3nt: TGTGCCAGCACCCGACTTCGGCCCGGGGAGGGAGACACTGAAGCTTTCTTT

j_gene: TRBJ2-7
d_gene: .
v_gene: TRBV7-2
len: 14
abundance: .
CDR3aa: CASSLVRWGHEQYF
CDR3nt: TGTGCCAGCAGCTTAGTCCGGTGGGGCCACGAGCAGTACTTC

j_gene: TRBJ1-1
d_gene: .
v_gene: TRBV29-1
len: 12
abundance: few
CDR3aa: CSARLEDTEAFF
CDR3nt: TGCAGCGCACGGCTGGAGGACACTGAAGCTTTCTTT

j_gene: TRBJ1-1
d_gene: .
v_gene: TRBV29-1
len: 14
abundance: .
CDR3aa: CSVVGWGAATEAFF
CDR3nt: TGCAGCGTTGTAGGGTGGGGCGCTGCCACTGAAGCTTTCTTT

j_gene: TRBJ2-5
d_gene: TRBD1
v_gene: TRBV29-1
len: 14
abundance: few
CDR3aa: CSGTRDRGGETQYF
CDR3nt: TGCAGCGGGACCAGGGACAGGGGTGGCGAGACCCAGTACTTC

j_gene: TRBJ2-1
d_gene: TRBD2
v_gene: TRBV10-3
len: 13
abundance: few
CDR3aa: CATLAGGYNEQFF
CDR3nt: TGTGCCACGCTAGCGGGGGGGTACAATGAGCAGTTCTTC

j_gene: TRBJ2-3
d_gene: .
v_gene: TRBV27
len: 15
abundance: .
CDR3aa: CASSPAGGGADTQYF
CDR3nt: TGTGCCAGCAGTCCGGCCGGGGGCGGGGCAGATACGCAGTATTTT

j_gene: TRBJ2-7
d_gene: .
v_gene: TRBV10-3
len: 15
abundance: .
CDR3aa: CAISESRQRTYEQYF
CDR3nt: TGTGCCATCAGTGAGTCCCGACAGAGGACCTACGAGCAGTACTTC

j_gene: TRBJ1-1
d_gene: .
v_gene: TRBV6-1
len: 17
abundance: few
CDR3aa: CASSGDTRIEMNTEAFF
CDR3nt: TGTGCCAGCAGTGGTGACACTCGTATTGAGATGAACACTGAAGCTTTCTTT

j_gene: TRBJ1-1
d_gene: .
v_gene: TRBV30
len: 15
abundance: .
CDR3aa: CAWSVRDGRNTEAFF
CDR3nt: TGTGCCTGGAGTGTACGGGACGGGAGAAACACTGAAGCTTTCTTT

j_gene: TRBJ2-3
d_gene: TRBD1
v_gene: TRBV13
len: 12
abundance: .
CDR3aa: CASSRLRGRQYF
CDR3nt: TGTGCCAGCAGCCGACTCAGGGGGAGGCAGTATTTT

j_gene: TRBJ2-1
d_gene: .
v_gene: TRBV19
len: 12
abundance: .
CDR3aa: CASSRLGDEQFF
CDR3nt: TGTGCCAGTAGTCGACTCGGCGATGAGCAGTTCTTC

j_gene: TRBJ2-4
d_gene: .
v_gene: TRBV4-2
len: 15
abundance: .
CDR3aa: CASSQEPPAKNIQYF
CDR3nt: TGTGCCAGCAGCCAAGAGCCCCCAGCCAAAAACATTCAGTACTTC

j_gene: TRBJ2-1
d_gene: TRBD1
v_gene: TRBV5-6
len: 17
abundance: few
CDR3aa: CASSLRDSVYSYNEQFF
CDR3nt: TGTGCCAGCAGCTTGAGGGACAGCGTCTACTCCTACAATGAGCAGTTCTTC

j_gene: TRBJ2-3
d_gene: .
v_gene: TRBV5-1
len: 14
abundance: .
CDR3aa: CASSLVLPTDTQYF
CDR3nt: TGCGCCAGCAGCTTGGTTTTACCGACAGATACGCAGTATTTT

j_gene: TRBJ2-2
d_gene: .
v_gene: TRBV11-1
len: 17
abundance: .
CDR3aa: CASSLDWDSTYTGELFF
CDR3nt: TGTGCCAGCAGCTTAGACTGGGACTCCACATATACCGGGGAGCTGTTTTTT

j_gene: TRBJ2-5
d_gene: .
v_gene: TRBV5-1
len: 15
abundance: .
CDR3aa: CASSPKLTGQETQYF
CDR3nt: TGCGCCAGCAGCCCGAAATTGACTGGCCAAGAGACCCAGTACTTC

j_gene: TRBJ1-2
d_gene: .
v_gene: TRBV9
len: 15
abundance: .
CDR3aa: CASNFDGGRNYGYTF
CDR3nt: TGTGCCAGCAACTTTGATGGGGGACGTAACTATGGCTACACCTTC

j_gene: TRBJ2-7
d_gene: .
v_gene: TRBV5-1
len: 15
abundance: .
CDR3aa: CASSLGHIETYEQYF
CDR3nt: TGCGCCAGCAGCTTGGGTCACATTGAGACCTACGAGCAGTACTTC